Shown below are 27 T cell receptor beta chains from a single sample sequenced in a study of CD8+ T cells in alopecia areata. Treatment given: oral pan-JAK inhibitor, 5-10 mg twice daily. RNA was isolated and reverse transcribed to cDNA, the sequencing template. Produced via immunoSEQ multiplex PCR; TCRdb's table is partial and in-frame only. The sample contains approximately 210,000 clones, just over 65% of which appear only once. This specimen consisted of CD4+ T cells sorted from blood, obtained at approximately week 45, from a patient treated with tofacitinib. The receptors come from a human donor with alopecia areata.

The chain couples TRBV15 to TRBJ1-5; the match to TRBD1 covers 8 bases. Trimming removed 0 bases from V and 7 bases from J; junction bases left unmatched: 5. CDR1 is LNHNV and CDR2 is YYDKDF in the germline V gene (reference sequence). The CDR3 is 15 amino acids. CDR3 amino acids: CATSREGQGVQPQHF. The CDR3 coding sequence is TGTGCCACCAGCAGAGAAGGACAGGGAGTACAGCCCCAGCATTTT.

The rearrangement uses TRBV30 and TRBJ1-3; no clear D gene. The CDR3 contains 11 residues. Germline V lookup: CDR1 GTSNPN, CDR2 SVGIG (reference sequence). Trimming removed 5 bases at V and 0 bases at J, with 2 bases between. The CDR3 DNA reads TGTGCCTGGGGCTCTGGAAACACCATATATTTT. Protein product: CAWGSGNTIYF.

V is TRBV6-5 and J is TRBJ1-2; no firm D call. This CDR3 has 12 residues. Trimming removed 0 bases at V and 4 bases at J, with 3 bases between. Germline V gene data show CDR1 as MNHEY and CDR2 as SVGAGI. CDR3 bases: TGTGCCAGCAGTTACTCGGGCTATGGCTACACCTTC. Translating it yields CASSYSGYGYTF.

The chain combines TRBV29-1 with TRBJ1-1; 7 bases are shared with TRBD1. V was pared by 6 bases and J by 6 bases, with 10 bases of the junction left unmatched. The V gene's germline CDR1 is SQVTM and CDR2 ANQGSEA. This CDR3 has 13 residues. CDR3 in amino acids: CSVRQGSSAEAFF. The CDR3 DNA reads TGCAGCGTCAGACAGGGTTCAAGCGCTGAAGCTTTCTTT.

This sequence joins TRBV30 and TRBJ1-3; TRBD1 agrees at 9 bases. The CDR3 has 17 amino acids. Germline CDR1 GTSNPN, CDR2 SVGIG (reference sequence). Unmatched junction bases numbered 9, after V lost 3 bases and J lost 0 bases. The CDR3 is CAWRGQGIDVSGNTIYF. CDR3 DNA sequence: TGTGCCTGGAGGGGACAGGGAATCGATGTCTCTGGAAACACCATATATTTT.

This clone was recorded a few times. The rearrangement joins TRBV29-1 to TRBJ2-7, with TRBD2 as a possible D gene (6 bases). This CDR3 spans 13 amino acids. V was clipped by 7 bases and J by 5 bases, with 18 bases between them. The V gene's germline CDR1 is SQVTM and CDR2 ANQGSEA. The CDR3 sequence: CSAREGGWNEQYF. CDR3 nucleotides: TGCAGCGCTCGAGAGGGAGGTTGGAACGAGCAGTACTTC.

The CDR3 here is CASIYRGSEAFF. In DNA, the CDR3 is TGTGCCAGCATATACAGGGGCTCTGAAGCTTTCTTT. This chain joins TRBV6-1 and TRBJ1-1, with 7 bases matching TRBD1. The CDR3 has 12 residues. The V gene's germline CDR1 is MNHNS and CDR2 SASEGT. V was clipped by 7 bases and J by 6 bases; unmatched bases: 5.

The chain joins TRBV7-9 to TRBJ1-5; 8 bases line up with TRBD1. The V gene end was trimmed by 1 base and the J gene end by 7 bases; junction bases not matched to a gene: 6. The CDR3 loop spans 15 amino acids. Germline assignment: CDR1 SEHNR and CDR2 FQNEAQ (reference sequence). DNA of the CDR3: TGTGCCAGCAGCTTAGGAGGGACAGGTGGACAGCCCCAGCATTTT. Translation: CASSLGGTGGQPQHF.

The chain links TRBV30 to TRBJ1-1; no definite D call. The germline V and J ends were trimmed by 4 bases and 5 bases, with 14 bases remaining between them. Germline CDR1 is GTSNPN and CDR2 is SVGIG (reference sequence). The CDR3 extends over 13 amino acids. CDR3 bases: TGTGCCTGGAAGACCCACATAGGAACTGAAGCTTTCTTT. As protein: CAWKTHIGTEAFF.

This clone was counted a few times. This chain joins TRBV19 and TRBJ2-3; perhaps D is TRBD1 or TRBD2 (5 bases each). Per germline, CDR1 LNHDA and CDR2 SQIVND (reference sequence). The CDR3 runs 14 residues. The ends were cut back, 10 bases at V and 2 bases at J, with 16 bases in the middle. CDR3 protein: CATRGRANTDTQYF. For the CDR3, the DNA is TGTGCCACGAGGGGCAGAGCCAACACAGATACGCAGTATTTT.

In this sample, this clone turned up a few times. The genes are TRBV10-1 and TRBJ2-7, with TRBD2 matching over 7 bases. The germline CDR1 and CDR2 sequences are WNHNN and SYGVQD (reference sequence). With V trimmed by 6 bases and J by 3 bases, 5 bases remained unmatched. The CDR3 consists of 13 residues. The CDR3 spells CASSSLANYEQYF. The CDR3 coding sequence is TGCGCCAGCAGCTCACTAGCGAACTACGAGCAGTACTTC.

This clone was seen ten or more times. The chain joins TRBV7-8 to TRBJ1-5; no clear D. Germline V gives CDR1 SGHVS, CDR2 FQNEAQ. The CDR3 has 13 residues. Trimming stripped 2 bases from V and 5 bases from J, with 7 bases between. The DNA of the CDR3 is TGTGCCAGCAGCTTAATCGCCCATCAGCCCCAGCATTTT. This codes for CASSLIAHQPQHF.

This rearrangement joins TRBV7-2 to TRBJ1-2; no definite D call. CDR3 length equals 13 residues. CDR1 and CDR2 from the germline V gene are SGHTA and FQGNSA. Trimming removed 5 bases from V and 3 bases from J, with 10 bases in between. The CDR3, as DNA: TGTGCCAGCAGCCCCGCGGTGCACTATGGCTACACCTTC. Translation gives CASSPAVHYGYTF.

The chain employs TRBV29-1 and TRBJ1-2; the D gene is possibly TRBD1 (6 bases). CDR1 is SQVTM, CDR2 ANQGSEA, per germline. The CDR3 has 11 residues. The V gene lost 6 bases and the J gene lost 10 bases, with 15 bases spanning the gap. CDR3 region: CSVGGQNDYTF. For the CDR3, the DNA is TGCAGCGTCGGTGGACAGAATGACTACACCTTC.

This clone has only a few counts. The rearrangement uses TRBV5-6 and TRBJ1-5; D unresolved. Trimming took 4 bases from V and 2 from J, leaving 19 bases between them. The CDR3 spans 17 residues. Per germline, CDR1 SGHDT and CDR2 YYEEEE. CDR3 bases: TGTGCCAGCAGCACCGGACCTCCCCGGGGTGGCAATCAGCCCCAGCATTTT. Protein: CASSTGPPRGGNQPQHF.

The chain links TRBV29-1 to TRBJ1-1; possibly TRBD1 for D (5 bases). Germline V CDR1 and CDR2: SQVTM, ANQGSEA. The CDR3 sequence is 13 residues long. Between the trimmed V and J ends, which lost 4 bases and 2 bases, there was a span of 11 bases. The CDR3 region has the DNA TGCAGCGTTGTTCGACAGCCAAACACTGAAGCTTTCTTT. It codes for CSVVRQPNTEAFF.

The chain has TRBV9 and TRBJ2-5; tentative D call: TRBD2 (6 bases). Germline loops: CDR1 SGDLS, CDR2 YYNGEE. CDR3 length: 16 residues. The germline V and J ends were trimmed by 2 bases and 2 bases, with 16 bases remaining between them. The CDR3 DNA reads TGTGCCAGCAGCGTGGCCGTCGAGAGCGGGCAAGAGACCCAGTACTTC. Translation: CASSVAVESGQETQYF.

This clone was recorded once. The V and J genes are TRBV4-1 and TRBJ1-5; D not certain. This CDR3 region has 14 residues. The V end was cut by 2 bases, the J end by 1 base, with 6 bases between. CDR1 is MGHRA, CDR2 YSYEKL, per germline. The CDR3 DNA reads as TGCGCCAGCAGCCAAATGGGCAGCAATCAGCCCCAGCATTTT. This codes for CASSQMGSNQPQHF.

The chain links TRBV27 to TRBJ2-2; tentatively, D is TRBD1 (6 bases). The V gene's germline CDR1 is MNHEY and CDR2 SMNVEV (reference sequence). V was cut by 0 bases and J by 7 bases, with 9 bases left in between. The length of the CDR3 is 14 residues. CDR3 region: CASSLSTGRGELFF. The CDR3 DNA follows: TGTGCCAGCAGTTTATCGACAGGACGCGGGGAGCTGTTTTTT.

Notes on this clone: Other DNA sequences within the sample encode an identical CDR3. The CDR3 sequence: CSARTDTQYF. DNA of the CDR3: TGCAGTGCCAGAACAGATACGCAGTATTTT. The genes are TRBV20-1 and TRBJ2-3; D gene uncertain. The V end was cut by 6 bases, the J end by 3 bases, with 4 bases between. CDR1 is DFQATT, CDR2 SNEGSKA, per germline (reference sequence). This CDR3 is 10 amino acids long.

The chain has TRBV5-1 and TRBJ1-2; 7 positions match TRBD1. This CDR3 has 14 residues. V shed 1 base and J 8 bases; nucleotides not matched to a gene: 8. Germline V CDR1 and CDR2: SGHRS, YFSETQ. Written as DNA, the CDR3 is TGCGCCAGCAGCTTGACCTACAGGGGCCAAGGCTACACCTTC. It is translated as CASSLTYRGQGYTF. The full variable domain, in which reference TRBV5-1 and TRBJ1-2 provide the parts outside the CDR3, is KAGVTQTPRYLIKTRGQQVTLSCSPISGHRSVSWYQQTPGQGLQFLFEYFSETQRNKGNFPGRFSGRQFSNSRSEMNVSTLELGDSALYLCASSLTYRGQGYTFGSGTRLTVV.

The chain is built from TRBV7-2 and TRBJ1-1; D is ambiguous. The germline gives CDR1 SGHTA, CDR2 FQGNSA. V dropped 5 bases and J dropped 1 base, with 5 bases sitting between them. The CDR3 consists of 12 residues. The CDR3 DNA is TGTGCCAGCAGCCCTAAGAACACTGAAGCTTTCTTT. Translation: CASSPKNTEAFF.

Concerning this clone itself: The junction and the germline gene differ at one end; a read error may be behind it. This chain links TRBV15 with TRBJ2-7; TRBD1 matches 12 bases. The CDR3 loop spans 15 amino acids. CDR1 and CDR2 (germline): LNHNV, YYDKDF (reference sequence). CDR3: CATSSAGTGGYEQHF. DNA for the CDR3: TGTGCCACCAGCAGTGCCGGGACAGGGGGCTACGAGCAGCACTTC.

The chain recombines TRBV27 with TRBJ1-5; no reliable D call. The CDR3 extends over 13 amino acids. Per germline, CDR1 MNHEY and CDR2 SMNVEV (reference sequence). The ends were cut back, 2 bases at V and 7 bases at J, with 9 bases in the middle. The chain's CDR3 is CASSLDGRQPQHF. The DNA of the CDR3 is TGTGCCAGCAGTTTAGATGGAAGGCAGCCCCAGCATTTT.

This clone was observed a handful of times. Within the sample, other DNA sequences also encode this same CDR3. The chain recombines TRBV29-1 with TRBJ1-1, with a tentative D call TRBD1 (6 bases). CDR3 length: 10 residues. Germline lookup yields CDR1 SQVTM and CDR2 ANQGSEA. The ends were cut back, 7 bases at V and 3 bases at J, with 6 bases in the middle. DNA for the CDR3: TGCAGCGCAGGGGACACTGAAGCTTTCTTT. It translates to CSAGDTEAFF.

The gene calls are TRBV30 and TRBJ1-4; weak D call: TRBD1 (5 bases). Germline CDR1 and CDR2: GTSNPN and SVGIG (reference sequence). Trimming removed 2 bases at V and 7 bases at J, with 11 bases between. This CDR3 has 13 residues. CDR3 nucleotide sequence: TGTGCCTGGAGTCCGGGGACGGGTGAAAAACTGTTTTTT. Protein sequence: CAWSPGTGEKLFF. The full variable domain, in which reference TRBV30 and TRBJ1-4 provide the parts outside the CDR3, is SQTIHQWPATLVQPVGSPLSLECTVEGTSNPNLYWYRQAAGRGLQLLFYSVGIGQISSEVPQNLSASRPQDRQFILSSKKLLLSDSGFYLCAWSPGTGEKLFFGSGTQLSVL.

This chain connects TRBV11-2 to TRBJ2-3; 15 bases are a match to TRBD2. The germline V gene encodes CDR1 SGHAT and CDR2 FQNNGV. The V and J ends lost 5 bases and 1 base, in that order; junction bases with no gene match: 10. The CDR3 sequence is 19 residues long. CDR3 sequence (DNA): TGTGCCAGCAGCATACTCGGACTAGCGGGGGGGCTCGGCACAGATACGCAGTATTTT. Translated, it gives CASSILGLAGGLGTDTQYF.